This TCR beta chain was observed in a study of yellow fever vaccine responses in identical twins. Study-level points and caveats: Twins' vaccine T cell response reportedly gave the appearance of partial convergence and partial personalization.

TCRdb re-called the RT-PCR reads through MiXCR, storing one row per CDR3 protein. The table includes 17,000 or so distinct CDR3 sequences, under 75% detected once. A word on this clonotype: The target antigen is unknown.

The TCR was taken from a woman aged 18 to 35 who received the yellow fever vaccine. The specimen comprised T cells from blood (PBMCs), unsorted or a sorted subset (not recorded which), sampled before or after yellow fever vaccination (not recorded which).

In DNA, the CDR3 is TGTGCCAGCAGTCCTAGGGGACAGCATTCACCCCTCCACTTT. This codes for CASSPRGQHSPLHF. This chain uses TRBV12-3 or TRBV12-4 with TRBJ1-6, with TRBD1 matching over 7 bases. This CDR3 contains 14 residues. J gave up 8 bases and V 5 bases, and 6 bases lay outside the gene matches.